A selection of T cell receptor beta chains follows, all from one sample in a study of blood T cells in healthy people across ages. TCRdb re-derived calls from the 5' RACE reads in MiXCR, one entry per CDR3 protein. The sample shows about 800,000 distinct CDR3 sequences, roughly 25% of them seen only once. These records were also assigned to another study, of T cells of mothers and their children.

The specimen was blood. The receptors here all came from a boy younger than 18 in good health. The CDR3 runs from the conserved cysteine through the conserved F or W. Clone size is given for some rows only: seen once, a few or many times, or a class if the clone is expanded.

J gene: TRBJ1-4
V gene: TRBV7-9
clone size: -
CDR3 protein: CASSSLEGSNEKLFF

J gene: TRBJ2-1
V gene: TRBV7-2
clone size: -
CDR3 protein: CASSLGGLGTGNFF

J gene: TRBJ2-3
V gene: TRBV30
clone size: -
CDR3 protein: CAWSVQGLSTDTQYF

J gene: TRBJ2-7
V gene: TRBV7-2
clone size: -
CDR3 protein: CASRPSGYEQYF

J gene: TRBJ2-1
V gene: TRBV7-9
clone size: -
CDR3 protein: CASSSQQGSWNEQFF

J gene: TRBJ2-1
V gene: TRBV7-3
clone size: -
CDR3 protein: CASSLIGGSRDDEQFF

J gene: TRBJ2-2
V gene: TRBV2
clone size: few
CDR3 protein: CASKGQEEIVGTGELFF

J gene: TRBJ2-5
V gene: TRBV28
clone size: -
CDR3 protein: CASSDRGGRVQETQYF

J gene: TRBJ2-3
V gene: TRBV7-8
clone size: -
CDR3 protein: CAITGAALDTQYF

J gene: TRBJ2-4
V gene: TRBV14
clone size: -
CDR3 protein: CASSQGGVKNIQYF

J gene: TRBJ2-1
V gene: TRBV29-1
clone size: -
CDR3 protein: CSVEGGRTGDFSEQFF

J gene: TRBJ1-1
V gene: TRBV20-1
clone size: many
CDR3 protein: CSARDLAGTEAFF

J gene: TRBJ1-4
V gene: TRBV6-1
clone size: -
CDR3 protein: CASSRQDRVGEKLFF